This T cell receptor (beta chain) was retrieved from a study of beta chain features in type 1 diabetes. Across the whole study: Patients looked much like healthy donors when it came to age, gender and cell yields.

Germline assignment: CDR1 ENHRY and CDR2 SYGVKD. This CDR3 has 17 amino acids. Trimming took 10 bases from V and 4 from J; bases not matched to a gene: 13. Sequencing targeted expressed TCRB transcripts, as all isolated RNA had been reverse transcribed. Using immunoSEQ multiplex PCR, the repertoire was profiled, and TCRdb retains in-frame clones only, with some absent. This table holds 900,000 or so clones, roughly a sixth found once. Source material: naive CD4+ T cells from blood. The sequence was obtained from a woman aged 18-35 years in good health. V is TRBV10-3 and J is TRBJ2-3; 14 bases align to TRBD2. CDR3 sequence (DNA): TGTGCCACCCAGAAAGGGGGACTAGCGGGAGTTGCAGATACGCAGTATTTT. Encoded protein: CATQKGGLAGVADTQYF.